These 32 T cell receptor beta chains were sequenced from one sample in a study of blood T cells in healthy people across ages (dated by TCRdb to 2014 to 2015). The method was 5' RACE. The sequencer listed for this sample is Illumina HiSeq 2500. A second 7 to 11 cycle PCR used a sample-barcoded 5' primer and a J-beta primer mix. Using fastp trimming at Q25 and MiXCR clonotype assembly, TCRdb reanalyzed the public sequencing data and kept in-frame beta chains. Each CDR3 protein appears once, grouped with its most common genes and DNA. This sample lists about 1,600,000 distinct CDR3 sequences; approximately 40% were detected once. Of the sample, 7.9% is held by the ten largest clones. The specimen was blood. The receptors derive from a woman aged 18-29 years in good health.

The rearrangement uses TRBV6-2 or TRBV6-3 and TRBJ2-5; 7 bases align to TRBD2. V dropped 0 bases and J dropped 3; count of bases not matched to a gene: 7. CDR1 and CDR2 from the germline V gene are MNHEY and SVGEGT. This CDR3 is 16 amino acids long. The CDR3: CASSYSRASGKETQYF. DNA for the CDR3: TGTGCCAGCAGTTACTCGAGAGCTAGCGGAAAAGAGACCCAGTACTTC.

The CDR3 nucleotides are TGTGCCAGCAGTGAAGCGCTAGGGGGGAAAATGACAGATACGCAGTATTTT. Translation: CASSEALGGKMTDTQYF. The rearrangement joins TRBV2 to TRBJ2-3; D tentatively fits TRBD1 or TRBD2 (6 bases each). The V gene lost 0 bases and the J gene lost 3 bases, with 16 bases spanning the gap. Looked up from germline, CDR1 is SNHLY and CDR2 is FYNNEI. CDR3 length: 17 residues.

This clonotype was observed a few times. The chain joins TRBV9 to TRBJ2-1; D might be TRBD2 (7 bases). V lost 3 bases and J 4 bases, leaving 17 bases between the germline ends. The germline CDR1 and CDR2 sequences are SGDLS and YYNGEE. The length of the CDR3 is 16 residues. The CDR3 nucleotides are TGTGCCAGCAGCGCAGGGGCGGGGGCGGAGTACAATGAGCAGTTCTTC. This sequence encodes CASSAGAGAEYNEQFF.

This clonotype turned up a few times. A much larger clone lies one base from this, so it may be a read error. This chain uses TRBV25-1 with TRBJ2-5, with a possible D match to TRBD1 (6 bases). V was cut by 6 bases and J by 7 bases, with 6 bases left in between. Germline CDR1 and CDR2: MGHDK and SYGVNS. This CDR3 has 10 residues. The CDR3 is CASRGATQYF. CDR3 sequence (DNA): TGTGCCAGCAGGGGGGCGACCCAGTACTTC.

In its sample, this clonotype was seen a few times. The chain carries TRBV9 and TRBJ2-3, with a tentative D call TRBD2 (5 bases). The CDR3 totals 14 residues. Germline CDR1 is SGDLS and CDR2 is YYNGEE. The V end lost 2 bases, the J end lost 3 bases, and 10 bases lay between the germline ends. The CDR3 coding sequence is TGTGCCAGCAGCGTGGATCCGGGGACAGATACGCAGTATTTT. Protein product: CASSVDPGTDTQYF.

This clonotype came up a few times. The CDR3 DNA reads as TGTGCCAGCCGACTGGGAGCTAACTATGGCTACACCTTC. Translating it yields CASRLGANYGYTF. The chain couples TRBV27 to TRBJ1-2; the D is unclear. The CDR3 spans 13 residues. Trimming left V 8 bases short and J 0 bases short, with 10 bases between. Germline CDR1 and CDR2: MNHEY and SMNVEV (reference sequence).

The V and J genes are TRBV4-1 and TRBJ2-7, with D perhaps matching TRBD1 (5 bases). The end of the DNA fits TRBJ2-5 better, so the J call may be wrong. From germline, CDR1 is MGHRA and CDR2 YSYEKL. The length of the CDR3 is 14 residues. The CDR3 DNA reads TGCGCCAGCAGCCAAGTAGCAGGGTGGGAGACCCAGTACTTC. Encoded protein: CASSQVAGWETQYF.

The chain recombines TRBV24-1 with TRBJ2-5; tentatively, D is TRBD2 (5 bases). The CDR3 length is 14 residues. Germline lookup yields CDR1 KGHDR and CDR2 SFDVKD. V was cut by 2 bases and J by 11 bases, with 17 bases left in between. CDR3 sequence (DNA): TGTGCCACCAGTGATTCCGGGATTCACAATGAGCAGTACTTC. This codes for CATSDSGIHNEQYF.

In its sample, this clonotype was seen a few times. Here the CDR3 DNA reads TGTGCCAGCAGCTTGCAGGGAGGGGATTACAATGAGCAGTTCTTC. The encoded protein is CASSLQGGDYNEQFF. V usage is TRBV11-3 and J usage is TRBJ2-1; 7 nucleotides align to TRBD2. V gave up 3 bases and J gave up 4 bases; unmatched junction bases: 6. Germline values: CDR1 SGHNT, CDR2 YENEEA. The CDR3 covers 15 residues.

This clonotype was seen only a few times. The rearrangement uses TRBV2 and TRBJ1-4, with D perhaps matching TRBD1 (5 bases). Germline-derived CDR1 and CDR2 are SNHLY and FYNNEI. The V gene lost 1 base and the J gene lost 10 bases, with 13 bases spanning the gap. The CDR3 sequence is 14 residues long. The CDR3 sequence: CASSEERTRAKLFF. The CDR3 DNA is TGTGCCAGCAGTGAAGAAAGGACAAGGGCAAAACTGTTTTTT.

This clonotype was found a few times. The gene calls are TRBV28 and TRBJ1-4; D is undetermined. Germline V gene sequence: CDR1 MDHEN, CDR2 SYDVKM. CDR3 length equals 13 residues. V was cut by 2 bases and J by 10 bases, with 11 bases left in between. CDR3: CASSLMGGGKLFF. In DNA form, the CDR3 reads TGTGCCAGCAGTTTAATGGGCGGAGGAAAACTGTTTTTT.

The rearrangement joins TRBV7-2 to TRBJ2-2; tentatively, D is TRBD1 (6 bases). This CDR3 comprises 14 residues. Germline lookup yields CDR1 SGHTA and CDR2 FQGNSA. V was pared by 4 bases and J by 6 bases, with 12 bases between. The CDR3 DNA follows: TGTGCCAGCAGCTCTTACAGGGTCCCCGGGGAGCTGTTTTTT. Protein: CASSSYRVPGELFF.

Details on this clonotype: Possible read error: a much larger clone is one base away. The gene calls are TRBV7-3 and TRBJ2-1; D is ambiguous. The length of the CDR3 is 14 residues. Germline V gives CDR1 SGHTA, CDR2 FQGTGA. In DNA form, the CDR3 reads TGTGCCAACAGCTTAAGCCAGTACTACAATGAGCAGTTCTTC. Translating it yields CANSLSQYYNEQFF.

Details on this clonotype: One base away lies a much larger clone, so this may be a sequencing read error. The rearrangement uses TRBV29-1 and TRBJ2-3; D is uncertain. CDR3 length: 13 amino acids. CDR1 SQVTM and CDR2 ANQGSEA come from the germline V gene. CDR3 bases: TGCCGCGCCCTGGTAGGAAGCACAGATACGCAGTATTTT. Its protein product is CRALVGSTDTQYF.

This clonotype was recorded a few times. The gene calls are TRBV5-6 and TRBJ2-1, with unresolved D. V shed 9 bases and J shed 5 bases, with 21 bases lying between them. Germline CDR1 and CDR2: SGHDT and YYEEEE. The CDR3 runs 15 residues. The CDR3 here is CAKYSVRLSDNEQFF. The CDR3, as DNA: TGTGCCAAGTACTCAGTTCGGTTGAGCGACAATGAGCAGTTCTTC.

This chain's CDR3 is CATSVASGEQFF. As DNA, the CDR3 is TGTGCCACCAGTGTGGCATCAGGTGAGCAGTTCTTC. The rearrangement uses TRBV24-1 and TRBJ2-1; D is uncertain. This CDR3 spans 12 amino acids. The V end lost 5 bases, the J end lost 9 bases, and 10 bases lay between the germline ends. The germline CDR1 and CDR2 sequences are KGHDR and SFDVKD.

The chain couples TRBV6-2 or TRBV6-3 to TRBJ1-1; D ambiguous. V gave up 6 bases and J gave up 11 bases, with 13 bases separating them. The CDR3 has 11 amino acids. Germline-derived CDR1 and CDR2 are MNHEY and SVGEGT. CDR3 in DNA: TGTGCCAGCAGCAACACCATTGGGGCTTTCTTT. Translating gives CASSNTIGAFF.

This clonotype was counted only a few times. The V gene is TRBV3-1, the J gene TRBJ2-3; TRBD2 agrees at 9 bases. Germline loops: CDR1 LGHDT, CDR2 YNNKEL (reference sequence). Trimming took 1 base from V and 9 from J; bases not matched to a gene: 14. This CDR3 region has 17 residues. Here the CDR3 reads CASSQGESGLAGLTQYF. CDR3 DNA sequence: TGTGCCAGCAGCCAAGGCGAGTCGGGACTAGCAGGGTTAACGCAGTATTTT.

Turning to this clonotype: At one boundary the junction diverges from the germline segment, which might be a read error. This sequence joins TRBV7-9 and TRBJ2-1; D ambiguous. CDR3 size: 14 residues. CDR1 SEHNR and CDR2 FQNEAQ come from the germline V gene (reference sequence). The CDR3 sequence is CASSFSIAPNGQFF. DNA of the CDR3: TGTGCCAGCAGCTTCTCTATTGCCCCAAATGGGCAGTTCTTC.

This clonotype appeared a single time. The chain has TRBV5-6 and TRBJ2-3; 12 nucleotides agree with TRBD1. The end of the DNA fits TRBJ1-5 better, so the J call may be wrong. The CDR3 spans 20 residues. Germline V gene sequence: CDR1 SGHDT, CDR2 YYEEEE. The CDR3 protein is CASSGTGQGAPLELADTQHF. In DNA, the CDR3 is TGTGCCAGCAGCGGAACGGGACAGGGGGCACCATTGGAGCTCGCAGATACGCAGCATTTT.

There are a few counts of this clonotype. The gene calls are TRBV3-1 and TRBJ2-7; 11 positions match TRBD1. Per germline, CDR1 LGHDT and CDR2 YNNKEL (reference sequence). The CDR3 length is 15 residues. V lost 3 bases and J lost 7; bases outside the gene matches: 8. In DNA form, the CDR3 reads TGTGCCAGCAGCCATTGGGACAGGGGGAACAATGAGCAGTACTTC. Its translation: CASSHWDRGNNEQYF.

The chain is built from TRBV12-3 or TRBV12-4 and TRBJ1-2; D remains ambiguous. The CDR3 has 14 amino acids. Trimming left V 3 bases short and J 4 bases short, with 12 bases between. The CDR3, as DNA: TGTGCCAGCAGTTTTACACCCCCGCTCTATGGCTACACCTTC. Translated, it gives CASSFTPPLYGYTF.

The rearrangement joins TRBV4-1 to TRBJ2-3; maybe TRBD1 (6 bases). The CDR3 length is 14 residues. Germline CDR1 and CDR2: MGHRA and YSYEKL. The V end was cut by 4 bases, the J end by 6 bases, with 14 bases between. The DNA for the CDR3 is TGCGCCAGCAGCCGGACCCAGGGGATGGATACGCAGTATTTT. This codes for CASSRTQGMDTQYF.

The chain couples TRBV29-1 to TRBJ2-7; the D call may be TRBD1 or TRBD2 (5 bases each). V lost 4 bases, J lost 0 bases, and 13 bases lay in between. The germline V gene has CDR1 SQVTM and CDR2 ANQGSEA. This CDR3 comprises 14 residues. This CDR3 reads CSVAGTASSYEQYF. The CDR3, as DNA: TGCAGCGTTGCCGGGACCGCGAGCTCCTACGAGCAGTACTTC.

The V call is TRBV6-1, the J call TRBJ2-3; D tentatively fits TRBD1 or TRBD2 (5 bases each). CDR1 and CDR2 from the germline V gene are MNHNS and SASEGT. Trimming left V 11 bases short and J 6 bases short, with 15 bases between. The CDR3 consists of 12 residues. The chain's CDR3 is CAAGSFSDTQYF. In DNA form, the CDR3 reads TGTGCCGCAGGGAGCTTTAGTGATACGCAGTATTTT.

The chain combines TRBV20-1 with TRBJ1-4; no definite D call. This CDR3 comprises 14 residues. The V and J ends lost 5 bases and 3 bases respectively, with 13 bases between them. Germline V CDR1 and CDR2: DFQATT, SNEGSKA (reference sequence). The CDR3 nucleotides read TGCAGTGCTGGGGTACTAGCCCCTAATGAAAAACTGTTTTTT. This translates into CSAGVLAPNEKLFF.

The chain is built from TRBV20-1 and TRBJ2-7; the match to TRBD2 covers 7 bases. With 7 bases clipped from V and 0 bases from J, the junction kept 6 bases outside the gene matches. The V gene's germline CDR1 is DFQATT and CDR2 SNEGSKA (reference sequence). The length of the CDR3 is 13 residues. The CDR3 is CSVYRDYSYEQYF. In nucleotides, the CDR3 is TGCAGTGTTTACCGGGACTACTCCTACGAGCAGTACTTC.

The chain links TRBV20-1 to TRBJ1-2, with 7 nucleotides matching TRBD1. CDR3 length: 15 residues. The germline V gene encodes CDR1 DFQATT and CDR2 SNEGSKA (reference sequence). Trimming cost V 1 base and J 5 bases; bases outside gene matches: 10. The CDR3, as DNA: TGCAGTGCTAGAGCAACGGGAGGGGGCAATTATGGCTACACCTTC. Translated: CSARATGGGNYGYTF.

The V gene is TRBV5-1, the J gene TRBJ2-5; 9 bases fit TRBD2. V lost 3 bases to trimming and J lost 4 bases; unmatched junction nucleotides: 10. CDR1 and CDR2 from the germline V gene are SGHRS and YFSETQ. This CDR3 has 16 amino acids. In DNA, the CDR3 is TGCGCCAGCAGCTCCCCGGGACTAGCAAGTGCAGAGACCCAGTACTTC. Its protein is CASSSPGLASAETQYF.

The J gene is TRBJ1-5, the V gene TRBV4-1, with D hard to call. With 1 base removed from V and 4 bases from J, the gap between germline ends came to 20 bases. This CDR3 region has 18 residues. Germline V gene data show CDR1 as MGHRA and CDR2 as YSYEKL. Here the CDR3 DNA reads TGCGCCAGCAGCCAAGTCCCCGTGGGCGGTGCCCGGAATCAGCCCCAGCATTTT. This encodes CASSQVPVGGARNQPQHF.

The chain joins TRBV25-1 to TRBJ2-1; unclear D gene. Germline CDR1 MGHDK, CDR2 SYGVNS. The germline V and J ends were trimmed by 3 bases and 7 bases, with 13 bases remaining between them. This CDR3 is 14 amino acids long. The CDR3 coding sequence is TGTGCCAGCAGTGAGAAAGGTTATGGAAATGAGCAGTTCTTC. It codes for CASSEKGYGNEQFF.

V is TRBV29-1 and J is TRBJ2-4; D might be TRBD1 (6 bases). This CDR3 comprises 15 residues. Per germline, CDR1 SQVTM and CDR2 ANQGSEA. The V gene lost 0 bases and the J gene lost 3 bases, with 12 bases spanning the gap. The CDR3 reads CSVEDHVRGKNIQYF. The CDR3 bases are TGCAGCGTTGAAGATCATGTCAGGGGCAAAAACATTCAGTACTTC.